These 13 T cell receptor beta chains were all obtained from the same sample, sequenced in a study of blood T cell repertoires in COVID-19 (TCRdb year 2020). Libraries were constructed by the immunoSEQ multiplex PCR assay. The immuneACCESS repertoire file appears here via TCRdb, limited to in-frame rearrangements. These files lack a portion of the clones; in checked studies, under half of the deficit traces to unresolved V genes, and the cause of the others is not known. The table for this sample lists 120,000 to 150,000 clones; around 84% of them were counted only once. Clones ranked in the top ten supply 35% to 40% of the sample. The sample taken for sequencing was peripheral blood. The receptors derive from a human donor in a cohort sampled during active COVID-19.

The rearrangement uses TRBV4-2 and TRBJ1-2, with D tentatively TRBD1 (6 bases). The ends were cut back, 0 bases at V and 13 bases at J, with 15 bases in the middle. CDR3 length equals 13 residues. Germline CDR1 LGHNA, CDR2 YNFKEQ. The CDR3 sequence: CASSQDVSGEGTF. Here the CDR3 DNA reads TGTGCCAGCAGCCAAGACGTCTCAGGGGAGGGCACCTTC.

The chain has TRBV7-9 and TRBJ1-5, with 11 bases lining up with TRBD1. J gave up 7 bases and V 5 bases, and 10 bases lay outside the gene matches. This CDR3 is 16 amino acids long. Germline CDR1 SEHNR, CDR2 FQNEAQ (reference sequence). The CDR3 DNA reads TGTGCCAGCAGCCACACCCCGGGACAGGGGGGGCAGCCCCAGCATTTT. This sequence encodes CASSHTPGQGGQPQHF.

This clone has only a few counts. The chain recombines TRBV19 with TRBJ1-1; tentatively, D is TRBD1 (5 bases). Trimming left V 6 bases short and J 0 bases short, with 11 bases between. Germline loops: CDR1 LNHDA, CDR2 SQIVND (reference sequence). The CDR3 runs to 14 residues. The CDR3 region has the DNA TGTGCCAGTAGCGACAGTTCAATGAACACTGAAGCTTTCTTT. Protein sequence: CASSDSSMNTEAFF.

This chain links TRBV5-4 with TRBJ1-1, with no clear D. In germline, CDR1 is SGHNT, CDR2 YYREEE (reference sequence). V lost 1 base and J 5 bases, leaving 12 bases between the germline ends. The CDR3 is 14 amino acids. This chain's CDR3 is CASSLSETLTEAFF. DNA of the CDR3: TGTGCCAGCAGCTTGTCCGAGACTTTAACTGAAGCTTTCTTT.

The V call is TRBV5-4, the J call TRBJ1-2; possibly TRBD1 for D (5 bases). Germline values: CDR1 SGHNT, CDR2 YYREEE (reference sequence). The length of the CDR3 is 15 residues. Trimming took off 1 base at V and 5 bases at J, with 15 bases between the two ends. The CDR3: CASSLYQGYGYGYTF. DNA of the CDR3: TGTGCCAGCAGCTTGTACCAGGGCTATGGGTATGGCTACACCTTC.

This chain connects TRBV3-1 (or the pseudogene TRBV3-2) to TRBJ1-1; a possible D gene is TRBD1 (6 bases). The CDR3 extends over 14 amino acids. The germline V gene encodes CDR1 LGHDT and CDR2 YNNKEL (reference sequence). V dropped 0 bases and J dropped 11 bases, with 16 bases sitting between them. CDR3 bases: TGTGCCAGCAGCCAAGATCACGGGGGGCGGAGGGCTTTCTTT. This translates into CASSQDHGGRRAFF.

The V gene is TRBV18, the J gene TRBJ1-5, with unresolved D. In germline, CDR1 is KGHSH, CDR2 LQKENI. V was clipped by 2 bases and J by 3 bases, with 5 bases between them. This CDR3 region has 13 residues. The CDR3 region has the DNA TGTGCCAGCTCACCAGGCAACAATCAGCCCCAGCATTTT. Amino acids: CASSPGNNQPQHF.

This clone was counted once. The gene calls are TRBV6-5 and TRBJ2-7; weak D call: TRBD1 (6 bases). CDR1 and CDR2 from the germline V gene are MNHEY and SVGAGI. The CDR3 spans 14 residues. V was shortened by 5 bases and J by 2 bases, with 13 bases between the two germline ends. The CDR3 loop reads CASSLYEGAYEQYF. The DNA of the CDR3 is TGTGCCAGCAGTCTCTATGAGGGGGCCTACGAGCAGTACTTC.

The CDR3 region has the DNA TGTGCCAGCAGCTTAGGCAGGGCTAGCTCCTACGAGCAGTACTTC. This sequence encodes CASSLGRASSYEQYF. This chain connects TRBV11-2 to TRBJ2-7; weak D call: TRBD1 (5 bases). The CDR3 is made up of 15 amino acids. Trimming stripped 1 base from V and 0 bases from J, with 10 bases between. CDR1 is SGHAT, CDR2 FQNNGV, per germline.

The chain has TRBV10-1 and TRBJ2-1; 8 bases are a match to TRBD1. The V and J ends lost 2 bases and 7 bases, in that order; junction bases with no gene match: 4. Germline assignment: CDR1 WNHNN and CDR2 SYGVQD (reference sequence). The CDR3 is 14 residues long. CDR3 amino acids: CASSEGTGENEQFF. CDR3 DNA: TGCGCCAGCAGTGAGGGGACAGGAGAAAATGAGCAGTTCTTC.

This chain joins TRBV5-6 and TRBJ2-2; TRBD2 aligns across 11 bases. CDR3 size: 14 residues. CDR1 and CDR2 from the germline V gene are SGHDT and YYEEEE. The junction had 9 bases not matched to a gene; V was cut back by 7 bases and J by 10 bases. This chain's CDR3 is CASASGGRDEELFF. Here the CDR3 DNA reads TGTGCCAGCGCTAGCGGGGGGAGAGACGAGGAGCTGTTTTTT.

The chain links TRBV5-1 to TRBJ2-7; 9 bases agree with TRBD1. CDR3 length: 16 residues. The V gene's germline CDR1 is SGHRS and CDR2 YFSETQ. Trimming at V came to 3 bases and at J to 5 bases, leaving 12 bases not matched to a gene. CDR3 protein: CASSSTPGQGTDEQYF. CDR3 coding DNA: TGCGCCAGCAGCTCGACACCGGGACAGGGTACCGACGAGCAGTACTTC.

This clone showed up just a few times. The chain employs TRBV30 and TRBJ1-2; 9 bases map to TRBD1. With V trimmed by 0 bases and J by 6 bases, 5 bases remained unmatched. The CDR3 length is 14 residues. Looked up from germline, CDR1 is GTSNPN and CDR2 is SVGIG (reference sequence). In DNA form, the CDR3 reads TGTGCCTGGAGTGTACAGGGGGCTGTTGATGGCTACACCTTC. Translation gives CAWSVQGAVDGYTF.